This entry is about one T cell receptor (beta chain). Seattle cases were enrolled at active infection and followed longitudinally. This CDR3 region has 15 residues. Germline-derived CDR1 and CDR2 are MNHNS and SASEGT. V gave up 6 bases and J gave up 6 bases; unmatched junction bases: 9. Assay: immunoSEQ multiplex PCR; the TCRdb copy retains only in-frame clones and omits some. In the table there are about 280,000 clones, 80% to 90% of which are singletons. The data stem from a study of blood T cell repertoires in COVID-19. Study summary: PBMCs, B-cell-depleted T cells, or T cells provided the cDNA or gDNA that made up the material.

What was sequenced was peripheral blood. The chain is built from TRBV6-1 and TRBJ2-2; the match to TRBD1 covers 8 bases. The sequence was obtained from a woman in her sixties or seventies with COVID-19, enrolled during active disease. The CDR3 region has the DNA TGTGCCAGCAGACGGGGGACAGGAGGCGCCGGGGAGCTGTTTTTT. Translating gives CASRRGTGGAGELFF.